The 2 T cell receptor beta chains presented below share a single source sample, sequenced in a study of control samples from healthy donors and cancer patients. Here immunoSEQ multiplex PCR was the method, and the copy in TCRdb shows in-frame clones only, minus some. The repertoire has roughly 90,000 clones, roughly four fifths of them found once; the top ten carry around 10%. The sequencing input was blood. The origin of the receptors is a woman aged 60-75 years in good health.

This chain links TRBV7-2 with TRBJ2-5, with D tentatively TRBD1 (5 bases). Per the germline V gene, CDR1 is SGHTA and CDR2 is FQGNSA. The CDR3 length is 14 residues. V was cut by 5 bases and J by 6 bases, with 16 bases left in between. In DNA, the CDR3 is TGTGCCAGCAGCCCTACCTCACAGGACAAGACCCAGTACTTC. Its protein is CASSPTSQDKTQYF.

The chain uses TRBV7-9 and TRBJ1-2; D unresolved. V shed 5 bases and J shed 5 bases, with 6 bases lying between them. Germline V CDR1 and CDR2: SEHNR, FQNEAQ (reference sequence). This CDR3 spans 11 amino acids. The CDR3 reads CASSQDYGYTF. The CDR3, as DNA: TGTGCCAGCAGCCAGGATTATGGCTACACCTTC.